The following is a T cell receptor (beta chain) sequence with its context. No antigen is known for it. These data originate in a study of cytomegalovirus exposure and HLA in healthy donors. Across the study: Samples from HLA-typed donors yielded 85 million to 95 million unique TCRs in an early data release.

General study points: A later analysis linked a missense DCLRE1C variant to TCR beta V- and J-gene trimming. As a later analysis revealed, most CMV-associated TCR beta chains appeared HLA-restricted. Testing in vitro showed a few CMV-associated chains specific for CMV antigens.

The PCR ran on 60 Vbeta and 13 Jbeta primers. Using immunoSEQ multiplex PCR, the repertoire was profiled, and TCRdb retains in-frame clones only, with some absent. The table has 120,000 to 150,000 clones, almost 80% seen once. The CDR3 runs 15 residues. Germline V gives CDR1 LGHNT, CDR2 FRNRAP. V dropped 6 bases and J dropped 4; count of bases not matched to a gene: 9. Specimen: PBMCs. The chain has TRBV12-5 and TRBJ1-1, with 9 positions matching TRBD1. This sequence originates from a man between 18 and 29 years old in good health and CMV-seronegative. The CDR3, as DNA: TGTGCTAGTGGCCAACCGGGACAGGGAAGCACTGAAGCTTTCTTT. Its protein is CASGQPGQGSTEAFF.